The TCR beta chain described here comes from a study of circulating CD8 cells and anti-PD-1 response in melanoma. Across the study: Anti-PD-1 was first-line therapy for about 50% of the 13 patients.

Study-wide points: At M1, fewer than 7% of TRB clonotypes appeared in multiple subsets.

Four subsets defined by PD-1 and/or TIGIT were sorted from live CD3+CD8+TCRalphabeta+ cells. TCR libraries were prepared from around 14 ng of total RNA with the QIAseq Immune Repertoire TCR panel. TCRdb re-called the reads with MiXCR, one entry per CDR3 protein. The sample comprises fewer than 350 distinct CDR3 sequences, 5.5% to 7.5% of which are singletons, and roughly 45% rests with the top ten. This clonotype is categorized as large. Antigen specificity is unknown. The TCR was taken from a human donor with melanoma. Specimen: CD8+ T cells from PBMCs, collected at baseline or after one month of anti-PD-1 therapy (not recorded which).

CDR3 in amino acids: CASSTRSTGTNEKLFF. CDR3 bases: TGCGCCAGCAGCACACGATCGACAGGGACAAATGAAAAACTGTTTTTT. This sequence joins TRBV4-1 and TRBJ1-4; 7 nucleotides agree with TRBD1. Trimming took 5 bases from V and 5 from J; bases not matched to a gene: 11. The germline CDR1 and CDR2 sequences are MGHRA and YSYEKL. The length of the CDR3 is 16 residues.